What follows describes a single T cell receptor (beta chain). The data were obtained in a study of blood T cell repertoires in COVID-19. In the study overall: Sites across the United States, Italy and Spain contributed samples from acute and convalescent COVID-19. Nucleic acid was either cDNA or gDNA, and it came from T cells, B-cell-depleted T cells, or PBMCs.

Clones were sequenced by immunoSEQ multiplex PCR, and TCRdb holds only the in-frame ones, with some missing. The sample carries over 250,000 clones, approximately 84% recorded once. V was clipped by 3 bases and J by 8 bases, with 13 bases between them. The germline V gene has CDR1 LNHDA and CDR2 SQIVND (reference sequence). The CDR3 runs 13 residues. The sequence was obtained from a human donor with COVID-19, enrolled during active disease. The donor label of this sample is uncertain. V usage is TRBV19 and J usage is TRBJ1-2; possible D gene TRBD1, 5 bases. The sequenced sample was peripheral blood. The DNA for the CDR3 is TGTGCCAGTAGTATCCCGGGGGAGGGCGGCTACACCTTC. This sequence encodes CASSIPGEGGYTF. Supplemented by reference TRBV19 and TRBJ1-2, the full variable domain reads DGGITQSPKYLFRKEGQNVTLSCEQNLNHDAMYWYRQDPGQGLRLIYYSQIVNDFQKGDIAEGYSVSREKKESFPLTVTSAQKNPTAFYLCASSIPGEGGYTFGSGTRLTVV.